This record looks at one T cell receptor (beta chain) sequence and its context. Antigen unknown. The data stem from a study of OX40 agonist ivuxolimab in advanced cancers. Study observations and caveats: Nonresponders, in some cases, also had low normalized T-cell clonal expansion. By week 6 at 0.1 to 3.0 mg/kg, blood CD4+ and CD8+ T cells had expanded clonally. The expanded peripheral T cells' antigen specificity was not determined.

TCRdb's table, derived via immunoSEQ multiplex PCR, lists solely in-frame clones and lacks some. The sample lists around 100,000 clones, nearly 90% occurring once. V lost 6 bases and J 6 bases, leaving 13 bases between the germline ends. The CDR3 runs 12 residues. CDR1 is SGHRS and CDR2 is YFSETQ in the germline V gene. The chain is built from TRBV5-1 and TRBJ2-7; D may be TRBD2 (5 bases). The material was CD4+ or CD8+ T cells sorted from blood, obtained in a trial of the OX40 agonist ivuxolimab. This receptor was taken from an adult with an advanced solid tumor such as melanoma, head and neck, liver or kidney cancer. Here the CDR3 reads CASITGSGEQYF. CDR3 coding DNA: TGCGCCAGCATTACGGGGTCCGGCGAGCAGTACTTC.